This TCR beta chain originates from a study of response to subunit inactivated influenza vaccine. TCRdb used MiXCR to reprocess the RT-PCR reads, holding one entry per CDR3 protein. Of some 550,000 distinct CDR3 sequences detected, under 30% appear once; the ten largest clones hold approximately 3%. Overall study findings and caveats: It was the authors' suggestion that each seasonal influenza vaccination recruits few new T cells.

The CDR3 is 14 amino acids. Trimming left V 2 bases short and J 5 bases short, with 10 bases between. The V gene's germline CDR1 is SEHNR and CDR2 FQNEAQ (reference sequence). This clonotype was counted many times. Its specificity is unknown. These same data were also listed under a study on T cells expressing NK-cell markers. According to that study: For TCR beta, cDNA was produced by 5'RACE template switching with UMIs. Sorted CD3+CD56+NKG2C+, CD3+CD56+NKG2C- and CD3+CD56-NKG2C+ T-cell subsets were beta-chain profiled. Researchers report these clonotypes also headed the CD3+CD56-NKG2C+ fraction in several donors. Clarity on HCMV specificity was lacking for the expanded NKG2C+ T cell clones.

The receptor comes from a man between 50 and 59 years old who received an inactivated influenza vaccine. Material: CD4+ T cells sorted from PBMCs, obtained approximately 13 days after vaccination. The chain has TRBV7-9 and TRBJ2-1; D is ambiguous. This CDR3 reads CASSLQSIDNEQFF. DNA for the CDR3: TGTGCCAGCAGCTTACAATCGATTGACAATGAGCAGTTCTTC.